The clone carrying this T cell receptor beta chain was detected a few times. This record comes from a study of CD8+ T cells in alopecia areata. Treatment of the sample: oral pan-JAK inhibitor, 5-10 mg twice daily. The CDR3 has 15 residues. Trimming took off 6 bases at V and 0 bases at J, with 17 bases between the two ends. Germline V gives CDR1 SQVTM, CDR2 ANQGSEA. Reverse transcribed after extraction, RNA yielded cDNA as the sequencing template. Data came from immunoSEQ multiplex PCR; TCRdb stores just in-frame clones and leaves some out. Altogether about 190,000 clones are present, 45% to 65% being singletons, with the ten largest covering about 0.65%.

The TCR was taken from a human donor with alopecia areata. The chain recombines TRBV29-1 with TRBJ1-1; D unclear. The specimen was CD4+ T cells sorted from blood, collected at week 4, from a patient treated with tofacitinib. The CDR3 DNA is TGCAGCGTCGGACGCCCACTGGGGATGAACACTGAAGCTTTCTTT. The encoded protein is CSVGRPLGMNTEAFF.